This TCR beta chain was identified in a study of response to subunit inactivated influenza vaccine. Study observations and caveats: That few new T cells are recruited by each seasonal influenza vaccination was the authors' suggestion.

This clonotype turned up a few times. Its antigen is undetermined. Using its own MiXCR run on the RT-PCR reads, TCRdb lists one record per CDR3 protein. The data contain about 540,000 distinct CDR3 sequences, under 25% of them singletons. Looked up from germline, CDR1 is MNHNS and CDR2 is SASEGT. V lost 1 base and J 3 bases, leaving 6 bases between the germline ends. The length of the CDR3 is 13 residues. A further study also used this sample, focusing on T cells expressing NK-cell markers. Turning to that study: With UMIs, 5'RACE template switching was used to make TCR beta cDNA. Uncertainty persisted over the HCMV specificity of expanded NKG2C+ T cell clones.

V usage is TRBV6-1 and J usage is TRBJ1-2; no firm D call. The TCR comes from a middle-aged man who received an inactivated influenza vaccine. Sample: CD4+ T cells sorted from PBMCs, taken approximately 12 days after vaccination. The CDR3: CASSEGGDYGYTF. In DNA, the CDR3 is TGTGCCAGCAGTGAAGGGGGAGACTATGGCTACACCTTC.